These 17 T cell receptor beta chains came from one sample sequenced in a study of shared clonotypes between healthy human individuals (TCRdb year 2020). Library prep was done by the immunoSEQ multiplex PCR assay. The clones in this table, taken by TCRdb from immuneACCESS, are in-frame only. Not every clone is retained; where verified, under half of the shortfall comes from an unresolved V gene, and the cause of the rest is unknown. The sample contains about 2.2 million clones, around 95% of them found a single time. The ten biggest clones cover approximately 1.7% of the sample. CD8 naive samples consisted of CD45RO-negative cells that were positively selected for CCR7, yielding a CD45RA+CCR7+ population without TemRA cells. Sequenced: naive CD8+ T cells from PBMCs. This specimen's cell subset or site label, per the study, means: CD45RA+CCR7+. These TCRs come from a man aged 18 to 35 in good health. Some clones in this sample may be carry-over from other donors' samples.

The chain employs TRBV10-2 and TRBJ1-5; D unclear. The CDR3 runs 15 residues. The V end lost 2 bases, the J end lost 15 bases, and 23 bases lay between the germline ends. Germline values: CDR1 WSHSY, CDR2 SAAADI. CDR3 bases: TGCGCCAGCAGTGAGCCGACATTAACCCAGCAGTTGAGGCATTTT. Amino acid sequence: CASSEPTLTQQLRHF.

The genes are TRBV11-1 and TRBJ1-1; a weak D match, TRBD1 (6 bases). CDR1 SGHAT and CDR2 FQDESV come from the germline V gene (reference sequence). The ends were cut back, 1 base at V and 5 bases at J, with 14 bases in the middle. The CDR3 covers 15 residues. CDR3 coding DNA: TGTGCCAGCAGCTTAGTCGACGGGGGCGCAACTGAAGCTTTCTTT. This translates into CASSLVDGGATEAFF.

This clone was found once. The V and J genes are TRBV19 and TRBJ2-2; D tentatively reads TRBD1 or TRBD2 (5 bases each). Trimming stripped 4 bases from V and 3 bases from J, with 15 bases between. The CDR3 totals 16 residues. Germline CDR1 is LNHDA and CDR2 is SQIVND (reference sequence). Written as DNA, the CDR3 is TGTGCCAGTAGTAGAGAGGGGAGAGCGGACACCGGGGAGCTGTTTTTT. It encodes CASSREGRADTGELFF.

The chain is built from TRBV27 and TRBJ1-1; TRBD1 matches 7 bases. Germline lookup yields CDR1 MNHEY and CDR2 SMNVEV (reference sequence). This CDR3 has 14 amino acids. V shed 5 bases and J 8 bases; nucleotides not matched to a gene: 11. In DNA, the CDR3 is TGTGCCAGCAGTACCACTACAGGGGCAATAGAAGCTTTCTTT. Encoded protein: CASSTTTGAIEAFF.

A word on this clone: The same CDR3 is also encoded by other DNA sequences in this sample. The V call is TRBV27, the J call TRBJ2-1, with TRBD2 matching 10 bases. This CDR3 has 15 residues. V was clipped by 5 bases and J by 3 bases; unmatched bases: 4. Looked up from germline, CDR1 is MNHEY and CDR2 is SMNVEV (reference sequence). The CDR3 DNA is TGTGCCAGCAGTGCCCGACTAGCGGGCTACAATGAGCAGTTCTTC. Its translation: CASSARLAGYNEQFF.

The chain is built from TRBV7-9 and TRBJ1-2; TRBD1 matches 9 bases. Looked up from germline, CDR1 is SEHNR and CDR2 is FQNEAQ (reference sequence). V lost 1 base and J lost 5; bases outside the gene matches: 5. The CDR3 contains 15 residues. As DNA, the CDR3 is TGTGCCAGCAGCTTAGGGACAGGGGAAGGTTATGGCTACACCTTC. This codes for CASSLGTGEGYGYTF.

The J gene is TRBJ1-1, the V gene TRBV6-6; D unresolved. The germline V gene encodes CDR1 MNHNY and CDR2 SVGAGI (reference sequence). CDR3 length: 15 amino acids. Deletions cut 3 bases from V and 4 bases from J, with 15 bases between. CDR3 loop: CASSYVTPGGTEAFF. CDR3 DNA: TGTGCCAGCAGTTATGTTACTCCCGGAGGCACTGAAGCTTTCTTT.

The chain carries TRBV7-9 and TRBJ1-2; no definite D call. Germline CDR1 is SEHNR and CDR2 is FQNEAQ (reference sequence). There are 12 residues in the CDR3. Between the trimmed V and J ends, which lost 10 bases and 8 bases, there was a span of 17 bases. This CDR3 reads CAIDGLGEGYTF. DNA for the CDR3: TGTGCCATCGACGGGCTGGGTGAAGGCTACACCTTC. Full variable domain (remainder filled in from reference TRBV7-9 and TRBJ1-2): DTGVSQNPRHKITKRGQNVTFRCDPISEHNRLYWYRQTLGQGPEFLTYFQNEAQLEKSRLLSDRFSAERPKGSFSTLEIQRTEQGDSAMYLCAIDGLGEGYTFGSGTRLTVV.

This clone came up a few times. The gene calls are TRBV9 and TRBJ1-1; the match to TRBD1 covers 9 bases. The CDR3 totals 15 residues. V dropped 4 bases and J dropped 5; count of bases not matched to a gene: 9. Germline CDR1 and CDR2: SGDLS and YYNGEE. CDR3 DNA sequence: TGTGCCAGCAGCCATACAGGGGGCGCAAGGACTGAAGCTTTCTTT. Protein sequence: CASSHTGGARTEAFF.

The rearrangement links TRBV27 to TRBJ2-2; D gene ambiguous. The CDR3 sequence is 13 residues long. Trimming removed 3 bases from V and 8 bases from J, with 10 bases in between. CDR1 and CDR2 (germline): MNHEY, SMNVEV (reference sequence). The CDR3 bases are TGTGCCAGCAGTTTCCAGCGAGGAGGGGAGCTGTTTTTT. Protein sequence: CASSFQRGGELFF.

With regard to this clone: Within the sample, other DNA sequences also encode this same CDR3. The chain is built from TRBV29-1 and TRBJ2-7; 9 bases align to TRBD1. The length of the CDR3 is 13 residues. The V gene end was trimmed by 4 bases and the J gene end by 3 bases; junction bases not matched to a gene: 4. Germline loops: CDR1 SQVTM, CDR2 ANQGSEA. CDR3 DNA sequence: TGCAGCGTTGCCGGGACAGGGAGCTACGAGCAGTACTTC. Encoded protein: CSVAGTGSYEQYF.

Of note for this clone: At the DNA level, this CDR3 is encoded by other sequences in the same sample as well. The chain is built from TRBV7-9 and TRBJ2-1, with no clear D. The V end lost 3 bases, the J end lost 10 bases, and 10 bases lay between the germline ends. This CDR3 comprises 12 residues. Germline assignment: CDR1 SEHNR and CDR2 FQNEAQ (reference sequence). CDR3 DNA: TGTGCCAGCAGCTTGGGATCTTACGAGCAGTTCTTC. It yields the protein CASSLGSYEQFF.

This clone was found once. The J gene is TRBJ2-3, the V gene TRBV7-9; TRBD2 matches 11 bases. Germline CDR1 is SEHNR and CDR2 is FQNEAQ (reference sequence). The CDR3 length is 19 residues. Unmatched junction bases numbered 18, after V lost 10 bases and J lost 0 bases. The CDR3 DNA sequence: TGTGCCAACACCTTACCACTAGCGGGAGAATACTCTAGCACAGATACGCAGTATTTT. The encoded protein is CANTLPLAGEYSSTDTQYF.

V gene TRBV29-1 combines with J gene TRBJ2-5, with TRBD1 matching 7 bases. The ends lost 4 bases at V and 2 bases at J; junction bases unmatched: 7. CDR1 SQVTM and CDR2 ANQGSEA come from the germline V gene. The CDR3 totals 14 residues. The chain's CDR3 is CSVGIWDRQETQYF. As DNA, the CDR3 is TGCAGCGTTGGCATCTGGGACAGACAAGAGACCCAGTACTTC.

The CDR3 DNA reads TGCGCCAGCAGCCAGGTGGGACAGGGGGTCCGGGAGCTGTTTTTT. Protein: CASSQVGQGVRELFF. V is TRBV4-1 and J is TRBJ2-2; 11 bases are shared with TRBD1. Germline trimming cut 3 bases from V and 9 bases from J; bases unmatched to any gene: 6. Germline-derived CDR1 and CDR2 are MGHRA and YSYEKL. The CDR3 spans 15 residues.

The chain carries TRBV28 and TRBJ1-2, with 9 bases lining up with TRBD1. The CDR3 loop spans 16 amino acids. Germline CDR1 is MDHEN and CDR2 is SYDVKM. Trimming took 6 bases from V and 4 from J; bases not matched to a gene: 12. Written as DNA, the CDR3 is TGTGCCAGCAGCCCCATCCGGGACAGGGCCTTCTATGGCTACACCTTC. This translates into CASSPIRDRAFYGYTF.

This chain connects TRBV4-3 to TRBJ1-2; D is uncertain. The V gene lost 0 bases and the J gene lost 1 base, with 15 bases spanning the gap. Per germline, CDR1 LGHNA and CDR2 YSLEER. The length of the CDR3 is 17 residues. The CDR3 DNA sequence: TGCGCCAGCAGCCAAGAGATTTGGACCGTAATTAACTATGGCTACACCTTC. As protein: CASSQEIWTVINYGYTF.